The sequence of this T cell receptor (beta chain) was determined in a study of radiation and T cells in renal cell carcinoma (dated by TCRdb to about 2020). For the study in its entirety: In total, approximately 53 samples underwent TCR beta sequencing: roughly 25 tumors plus 27 peripheral blood samples. In the approximately 57 samples combined, some 4,100,000 unique CDR3 nucleotide sequences were found, encoding approximately 2,800,000 unique CDR3 amino acid sequences. The full study reports these points: Irradiated tumors showed higher TCR clonality than controls, with the top 100 clonotypes averaging about 50% of the repertoire versus about 40% in nephrectomy-only tumors. A greater number of dominant CDR3 motifs was detected in irradiated tumors than in control tumors, and a larger share of the repertoire was occupied by these motifs in irradiated tumors than in control tumors. The single-armed trial design could not address effects of radiation dose or scheduling on the TCR repertoire. Because only small tumor regions of 0.9 to 1 g were available, the study did not capture intratumoral heterogeneity.

Comment on this clone: Its antigen has not been determined. Per-base qualities were not stored, and no clone one base away is much larger.

Deletion took 0 bases off V and 7 bases off J, with a span of 10 bases between the germline ends. The germline V gene encodes CDR1 SGDLS and CDR2 YYNGEE. CDR3 length: 14 amino acids, cysteine to phenylalanine. Of the read, only the CDR3 DNA is kept; its 42 bases are in frame from base 1. Following the manufacturer's recommendations, the immunoSEQ kit was used to generate TCR beta libraries from genomic DNA. Library preparation used a first multiplex PCR with proprietary primers, then a second PCR adding unique barcodes, with bead cleanups after each round. Each sample batch included a kit-provided positive control reaction and a negative control reaction. The final libraries were assessed on an Agilent 4200 TapeStation D1000 ScreenTape, pooled by volume, and quantified by qPCR. Sequencing was performed on an Illumina NextSeq500 with a MidOutput 150-cycle cartridge, and 156 Read1 and 15 Index1 cycles were run with kit custom primers. The pooled library was loaded at 0.75 to 1 pM, with a roughly 20% PhiX control spiked in. Processing in the source paper ran as follows. Vendor-processed data were analyzed in R, and a clonotype was defined as all T cells sharing the same CDR3 nucleotide sequence. In the clone abundance analyses, frequencies were normalized to the 10,000 most abundant clones in each sample. Public T cell clones, which averaged fewer than five per sample, were removed prior to analysis. Dominant motif analysis used ImmunoMap with the PAM10 matrix, gap penalty 30 and homology threshold 0.3; motifs with cumulative frequency at least 0.01 counted as dominant. As stored in TCRdb, this immuneACCESS dataset retains in-frame rearrangements with V and J assigned. A fraction of the clones does not appear; measured against another copy, unresolved V genes explain less than half of the discrepancy, and the remainder lacks a known reason. V and J calls and clone size are given by that table; D and trimming were obtained from the DNA. The sample includes tens of thousands of clones, with about three fifths observed a single time. The ten biggest clones cover about 22% of the sample.

In the paper's terms, the time point label means: tumor resected at nephrectomy. The treatment or condition label for this specimen denotes: treatment-naive control, cytoreductive nephrectomy. Control tumors were obtained from treatment-naive renal cell carcinoma patients in whom cytoreductive nephrectomy was performed without prior radiation. Every patient had renal cell carcinoma of clear cell pathology. The control tumors used for TCR sequencing were from 4 females and more than 10 males, were resected between 2011 and 2014, and had a median patient age of roughly 59 years (range about 40 to 85). The tumors were dissociated mechanically, digested with collagenase/hyaluronidase at 37 degrees C, processed in gentleMACS C tubes, and kept in liquid nitrogen. Genomic DNA for TCR sequencing was prepared using the QIAamp DNA Blood Mini Kit (Qiagen). Only samples passing all quality control checks were included in the analyses.

This clonotype was sampled from a middle-aged man with renal cell carcinoma. The sample here was tumor tissue, taken from a patient whose treatment was nephrectomy without radiotherapy. The V and J segments used are TRBV9 and TRBJ2-2; the D gene assignment is ambiguous. Read as DNA, the sequence is TGTGCCAGCAGCGTAGTCCCCGTCTTCGGGGAGCTGTTTTTT. It codes for CASSVVPVFGELFF.